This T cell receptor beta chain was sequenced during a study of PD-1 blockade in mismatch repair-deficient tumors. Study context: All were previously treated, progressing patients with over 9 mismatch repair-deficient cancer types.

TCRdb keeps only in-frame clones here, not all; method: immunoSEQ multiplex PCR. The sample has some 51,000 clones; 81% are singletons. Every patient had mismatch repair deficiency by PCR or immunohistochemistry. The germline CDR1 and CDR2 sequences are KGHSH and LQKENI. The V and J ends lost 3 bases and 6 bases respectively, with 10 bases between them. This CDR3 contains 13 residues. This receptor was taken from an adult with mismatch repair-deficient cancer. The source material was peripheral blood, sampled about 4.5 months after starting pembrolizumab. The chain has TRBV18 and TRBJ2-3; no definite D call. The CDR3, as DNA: TGTGCCAGCTCACCCGTTTTATCGGATACGCAGTATTTT. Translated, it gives CASSPVLSDTQYF.